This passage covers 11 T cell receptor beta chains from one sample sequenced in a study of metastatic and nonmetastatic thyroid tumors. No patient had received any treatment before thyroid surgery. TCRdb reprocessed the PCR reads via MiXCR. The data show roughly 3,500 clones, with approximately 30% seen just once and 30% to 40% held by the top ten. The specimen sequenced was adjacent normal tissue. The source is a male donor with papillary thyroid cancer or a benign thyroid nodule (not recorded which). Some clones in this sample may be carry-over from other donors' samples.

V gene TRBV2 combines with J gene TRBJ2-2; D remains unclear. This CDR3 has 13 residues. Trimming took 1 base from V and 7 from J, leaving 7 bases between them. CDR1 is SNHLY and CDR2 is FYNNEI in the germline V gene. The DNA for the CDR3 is TGTGCCAGCAGTGAAGTCGAAGGCGGGGAGCTGTTTTTT. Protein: CASSEVEGGELFF.

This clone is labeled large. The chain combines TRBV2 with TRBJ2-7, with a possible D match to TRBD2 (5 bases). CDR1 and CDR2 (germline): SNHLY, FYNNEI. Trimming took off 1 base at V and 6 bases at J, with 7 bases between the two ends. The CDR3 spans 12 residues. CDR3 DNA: TGTGCCAGCAGTGAAGACGCGGGCGAGCAGTACTTC. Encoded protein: CASSEDAGEQYF.

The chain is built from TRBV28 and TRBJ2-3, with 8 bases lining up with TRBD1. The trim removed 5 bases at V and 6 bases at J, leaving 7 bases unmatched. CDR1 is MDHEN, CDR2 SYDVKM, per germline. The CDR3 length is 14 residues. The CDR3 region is CASSPGQGRDTQYF. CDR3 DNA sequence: TGTGCCAGCAGTCCCGGACAGGGAAGGGATACGCAGTATTTT. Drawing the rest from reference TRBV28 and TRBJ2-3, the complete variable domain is DVKVTQSSRYLVKRTGEKVFLECVQDMDHENMFWYRQDPGLGLRLIYFSYDVKMKEKGDIPEGYSVSREKKERFSLILESASTNQTSMYLCASSPGQGRDTQYFGPGTRLTVL.

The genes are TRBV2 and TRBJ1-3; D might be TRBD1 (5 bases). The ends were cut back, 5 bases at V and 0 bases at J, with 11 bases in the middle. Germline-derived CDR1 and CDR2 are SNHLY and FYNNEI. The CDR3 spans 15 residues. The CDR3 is CASSLDRGSGNTIYF. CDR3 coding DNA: TGTGCCAGCAGTCTTGACAGAGGCTCTGGAAACACCATATATTTT.

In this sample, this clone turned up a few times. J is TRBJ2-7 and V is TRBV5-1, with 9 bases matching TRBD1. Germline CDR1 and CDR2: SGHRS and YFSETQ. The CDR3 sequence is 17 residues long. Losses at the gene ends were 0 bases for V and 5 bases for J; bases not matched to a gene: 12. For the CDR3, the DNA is TGCGCCAGCAGCTTGGCCGGGGGATGGGACAGGGTCAACGAGCAGTACTTC. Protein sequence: CASSLAGGWDRVNEQYF.

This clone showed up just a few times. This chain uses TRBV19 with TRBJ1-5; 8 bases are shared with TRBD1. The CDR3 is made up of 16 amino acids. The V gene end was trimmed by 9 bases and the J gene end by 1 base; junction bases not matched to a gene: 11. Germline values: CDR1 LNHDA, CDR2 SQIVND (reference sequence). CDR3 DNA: TGTGCCAGCTCCACAGGGGGGTATACGAGCAATCAGCCCCAGCATTTT. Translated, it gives CASSTGGYTSNQPQHF.

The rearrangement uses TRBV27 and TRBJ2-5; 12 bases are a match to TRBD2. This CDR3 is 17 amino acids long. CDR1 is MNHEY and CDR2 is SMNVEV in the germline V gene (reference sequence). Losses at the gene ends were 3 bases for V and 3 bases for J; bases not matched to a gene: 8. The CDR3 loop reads CASSFPTSGGREETQYF. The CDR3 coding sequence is TGTGCCAGCAGTTTCCCGACTAGCGGGGGAAGGGAAGAGACCCAGTACTTC.

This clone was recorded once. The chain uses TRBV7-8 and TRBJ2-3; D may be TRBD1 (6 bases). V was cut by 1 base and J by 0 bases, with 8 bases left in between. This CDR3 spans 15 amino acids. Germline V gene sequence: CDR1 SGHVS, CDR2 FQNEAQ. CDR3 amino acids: CASSLDGQSTDTQYF. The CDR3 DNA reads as TGTGCCAGCAGCTTAGACGGACAGAGCACAGATACGCAGTATTTT.

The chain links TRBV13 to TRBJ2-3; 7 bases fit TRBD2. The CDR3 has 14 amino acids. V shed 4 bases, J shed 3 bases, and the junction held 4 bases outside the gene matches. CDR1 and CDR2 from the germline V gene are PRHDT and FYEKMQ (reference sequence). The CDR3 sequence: CASSSSGETDTQYF. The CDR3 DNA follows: TGTGCCAGCAGCTCGAGCGGGGAGACAGATACGCAGTATTTT.

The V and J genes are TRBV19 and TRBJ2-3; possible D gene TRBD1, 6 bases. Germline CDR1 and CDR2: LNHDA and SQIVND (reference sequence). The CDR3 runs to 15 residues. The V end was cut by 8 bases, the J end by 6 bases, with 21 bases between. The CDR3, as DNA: TGTGCCAGTTCCCCGCTACAGGGACCTACTGATACGCAGTATTTT. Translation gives CASSPLQGPTDTQYF.

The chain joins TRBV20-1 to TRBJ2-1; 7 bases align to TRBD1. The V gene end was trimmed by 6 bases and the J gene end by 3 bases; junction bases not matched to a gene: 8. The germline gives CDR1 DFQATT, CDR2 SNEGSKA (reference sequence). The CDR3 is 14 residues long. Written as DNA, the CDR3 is TGCAGTGCCATCCCCGGGACAGTCTACAATGAGCAGTTCTTC. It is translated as CSAIPGTVYNEQFF.